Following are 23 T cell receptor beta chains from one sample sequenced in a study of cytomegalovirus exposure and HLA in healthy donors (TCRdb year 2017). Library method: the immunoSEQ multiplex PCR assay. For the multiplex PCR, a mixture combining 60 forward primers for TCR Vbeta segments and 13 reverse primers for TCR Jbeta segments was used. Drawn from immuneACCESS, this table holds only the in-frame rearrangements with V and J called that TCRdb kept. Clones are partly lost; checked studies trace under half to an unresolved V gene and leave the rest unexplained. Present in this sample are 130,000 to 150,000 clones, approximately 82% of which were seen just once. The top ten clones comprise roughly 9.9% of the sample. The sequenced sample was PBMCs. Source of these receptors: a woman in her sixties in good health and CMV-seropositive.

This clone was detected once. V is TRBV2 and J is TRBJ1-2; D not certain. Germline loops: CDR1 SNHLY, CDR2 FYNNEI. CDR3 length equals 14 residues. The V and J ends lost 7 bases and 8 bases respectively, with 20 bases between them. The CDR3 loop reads CASIPRSASGGYTF. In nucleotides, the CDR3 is TGTGCCAGCATTCCCCGCTCCGCGTCCGGGGGCTACACCTTC.

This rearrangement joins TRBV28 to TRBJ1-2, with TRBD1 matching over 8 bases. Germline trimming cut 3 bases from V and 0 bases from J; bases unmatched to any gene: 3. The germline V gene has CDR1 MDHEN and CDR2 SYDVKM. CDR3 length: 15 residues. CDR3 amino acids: CASSLRQGSNYGYTF. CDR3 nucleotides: TGTGCCAGCAGTTTGCGACAGGGGTCTAACTATGGCTACACCTTC.

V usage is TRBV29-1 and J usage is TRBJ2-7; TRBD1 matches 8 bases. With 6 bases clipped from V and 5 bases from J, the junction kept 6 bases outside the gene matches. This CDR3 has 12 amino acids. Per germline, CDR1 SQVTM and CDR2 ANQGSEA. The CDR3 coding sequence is TGCAGCGTCGCGGACAGGGTCCACGAGCAGTACTTC. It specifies CSVADRVHEQYF.

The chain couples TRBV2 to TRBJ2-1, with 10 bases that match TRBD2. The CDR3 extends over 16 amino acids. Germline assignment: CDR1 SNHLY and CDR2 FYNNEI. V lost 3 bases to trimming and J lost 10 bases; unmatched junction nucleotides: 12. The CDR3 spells CASSEFPGLAKEEQFF. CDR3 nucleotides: TGTGCCAGCAGTGAGTTTCCGGGACTAGCGAAGGAGGAGCAGTTCTTC.

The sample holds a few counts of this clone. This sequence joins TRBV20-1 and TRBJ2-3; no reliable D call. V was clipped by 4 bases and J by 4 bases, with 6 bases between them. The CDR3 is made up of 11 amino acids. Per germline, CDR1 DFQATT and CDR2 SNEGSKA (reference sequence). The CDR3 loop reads CSATRADTQYF. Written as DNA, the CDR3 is TGCAGTGCTACCCGTGCAGATACGCAGTATTTT.

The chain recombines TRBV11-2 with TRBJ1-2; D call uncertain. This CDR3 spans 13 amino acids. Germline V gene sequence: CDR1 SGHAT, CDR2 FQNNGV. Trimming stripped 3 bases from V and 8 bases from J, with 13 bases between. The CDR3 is CASSFLGRRGYTF. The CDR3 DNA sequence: TGTGCCAGCAGCTTTTTAGGCCGGAGGGGCTACACCTTC.

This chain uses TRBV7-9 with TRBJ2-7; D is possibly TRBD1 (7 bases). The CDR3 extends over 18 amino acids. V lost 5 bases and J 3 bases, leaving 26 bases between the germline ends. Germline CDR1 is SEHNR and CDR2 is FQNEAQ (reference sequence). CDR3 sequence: CASSLQGGAGSVLYEQYF. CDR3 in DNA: TGTGCCAGCAGCCTCCAGGGGGGTGCAGGGTCCGTTCTCTACGAGCAGTACTTC. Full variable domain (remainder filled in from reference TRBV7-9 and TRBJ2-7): DTGVSQNPRHKITKRGQNVTFRCDPISEHNRLYWYRQTLGQGPEFLTYFQNEAQLEKSRLLSDRFSAERPKGSFSTLEIQRTEQGDSAMYLCASSLQGGAGSVLYEQYFGPGTRLTVT.

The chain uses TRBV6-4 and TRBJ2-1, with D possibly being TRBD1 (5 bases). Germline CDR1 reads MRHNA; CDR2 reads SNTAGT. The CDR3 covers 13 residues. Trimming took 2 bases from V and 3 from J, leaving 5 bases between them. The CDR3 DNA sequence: TGTGCCAGCAGTGACAGGGGCTACAATGAGCAGTTCTTC. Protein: CASSDRGYNEQFF.

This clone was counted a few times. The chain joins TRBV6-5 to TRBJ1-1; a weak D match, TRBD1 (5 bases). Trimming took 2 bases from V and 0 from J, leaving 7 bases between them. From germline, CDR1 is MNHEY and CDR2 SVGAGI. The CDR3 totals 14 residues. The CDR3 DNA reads TGTGCCAGCAGTTACGGGGGGGTGAACACTGAAGCTTTCTTT. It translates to CASSYGGVNTEAFF.

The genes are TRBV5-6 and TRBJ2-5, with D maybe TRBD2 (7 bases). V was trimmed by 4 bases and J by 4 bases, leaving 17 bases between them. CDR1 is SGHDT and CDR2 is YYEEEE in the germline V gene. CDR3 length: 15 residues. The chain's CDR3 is CASSPGAGDRETQYF. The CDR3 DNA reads TGTGCCAGCAGCCCAGGGGCGGGAGATCGAGAGACCCAGTACTTC.

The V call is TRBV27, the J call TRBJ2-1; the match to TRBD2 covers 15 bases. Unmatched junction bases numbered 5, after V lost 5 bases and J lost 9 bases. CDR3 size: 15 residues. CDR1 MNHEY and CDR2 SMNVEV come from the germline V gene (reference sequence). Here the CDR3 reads CASSLRTSGRGEQFF. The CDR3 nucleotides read TGTGCCAGCAGTCTGAGGACTAGCGGGAGGGGTGAGCAGTTCTTC.

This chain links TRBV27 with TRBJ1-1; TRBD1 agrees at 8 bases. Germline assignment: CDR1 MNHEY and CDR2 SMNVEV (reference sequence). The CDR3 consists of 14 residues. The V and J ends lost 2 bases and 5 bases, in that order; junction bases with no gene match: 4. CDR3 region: CASSLTRGRTEAFF. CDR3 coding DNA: TGTGCCAGCAGTTTAACCAGGGGGCGAACTGAAGCTTTCTTT.

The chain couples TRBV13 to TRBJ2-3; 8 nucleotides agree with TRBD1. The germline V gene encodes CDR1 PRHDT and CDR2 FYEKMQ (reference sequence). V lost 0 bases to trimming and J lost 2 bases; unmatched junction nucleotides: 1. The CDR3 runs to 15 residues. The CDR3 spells CASSLGTGDTDTQYF. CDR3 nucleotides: TGTGCCAGCAGCTTAGGGACAGGGGACACAGATACGCAGTATTTT.

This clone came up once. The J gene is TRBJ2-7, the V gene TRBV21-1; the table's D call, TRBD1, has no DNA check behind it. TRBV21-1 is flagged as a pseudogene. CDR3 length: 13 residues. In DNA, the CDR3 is TGTGCCAGCACATATGGACATGTATACGAGCAGTACTTC. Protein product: CASTYGHVYEQYF.

The CDR3 sequence is CASSKGVRTEAFF. In DNA form, the CDR3 reads TGTGCCAGCAGTAAGGGAGTTCGGACTGAAGCTTTCTTT. The chain recombines TRBV28 with TRBJ1-1, with unresolved D. The V gene's germline CDR1 is MDHEN and CDR2 SYDVKM. The V end lost 5 bases, the J end lost 5 bases, and 12 bases lay between the germline ends. The CDR3 consists of 13 residues.

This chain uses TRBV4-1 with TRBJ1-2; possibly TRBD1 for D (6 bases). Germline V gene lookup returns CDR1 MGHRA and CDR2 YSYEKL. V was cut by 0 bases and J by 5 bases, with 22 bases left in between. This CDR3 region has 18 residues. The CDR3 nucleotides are TGCGCCAGCAGCCAAGATCGAAAACAGGGAAGGGGTCTGTATGGCTACACCTTC. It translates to CASSQDRKQGRGLYGYTF.

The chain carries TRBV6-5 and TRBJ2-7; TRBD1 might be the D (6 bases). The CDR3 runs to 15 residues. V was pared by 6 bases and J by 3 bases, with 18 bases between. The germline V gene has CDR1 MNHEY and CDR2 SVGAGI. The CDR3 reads CASRYVAGASYEQYF. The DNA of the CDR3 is TGTGCCAGCAGGTACGTGGCAGGGGCAAGCTACGAGCAGTACTTC.

The CDR3 coding sequence is TGTGCCAGCCGTAGTGCGGGGGACAATCAGCCCCAGCATTTT. This codes for CASRSAGDNQPQHF. This chain uses TRBV25-1 with TRBJ1-5, with D possibly TRBD1 on 5 matching bases. The germline gives CDR1 MGHDK, CDR2 SYGVNS. This CDR3 is built from 14 residues. The V end was cut by 8 bases, the J end by 3 bases, with 14 bases between.

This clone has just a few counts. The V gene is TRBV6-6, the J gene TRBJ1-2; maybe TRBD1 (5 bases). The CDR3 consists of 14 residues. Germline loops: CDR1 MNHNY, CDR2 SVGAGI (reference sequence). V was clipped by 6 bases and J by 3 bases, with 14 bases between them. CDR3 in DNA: TGTGCCAGCAGCCTTAGGGGTTTGGACTATGGCTACACCTTC. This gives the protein CASSLRGLDYGYTF.

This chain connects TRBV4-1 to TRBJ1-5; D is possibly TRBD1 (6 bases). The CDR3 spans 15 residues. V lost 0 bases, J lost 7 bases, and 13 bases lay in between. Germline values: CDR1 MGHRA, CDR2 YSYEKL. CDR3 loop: CASSQEEQGRQPQHF. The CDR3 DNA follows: TGCGCCAGCAGCCAAGAAGAACAGGGCCGGCAGCCCCAGCATTTT.

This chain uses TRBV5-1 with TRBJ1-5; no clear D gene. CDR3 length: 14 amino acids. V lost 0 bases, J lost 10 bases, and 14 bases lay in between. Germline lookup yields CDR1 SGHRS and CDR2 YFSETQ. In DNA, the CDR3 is TGCGCCAGCAGCTTGGGCAGCGGACTGGAACCCCAGCATTTT. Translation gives CASSLGSGLEPQHF. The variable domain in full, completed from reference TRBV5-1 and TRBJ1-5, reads KAGVTQTPRYLIKTRGQQVTLSCSPISGHRSVSWYQQTPGQGLQFLFEYFSETQRNKGNFPGRFSGRQFSNSRSEMNVSTLELGDSALYLCASSLGSGLEPQHFGDGTRLSIL.

The CDR3 loop is CASSAGLANYEQYF. As DNA, the CDR3 is TGTGCCAGCAGCGCGGGACTAGCCAACTACGAGCAGTACTTC. The chain has TRBV9 and TRBJ2-7; TRBD2 agrees at 9 bases. The CDR3 extends over 14 amino acids. J gave up 3 bases and V 3 bases, and 4 bases lay outside the gene matches. CDR1 is SGDLS, CDR2 YYNGEE, per germline.

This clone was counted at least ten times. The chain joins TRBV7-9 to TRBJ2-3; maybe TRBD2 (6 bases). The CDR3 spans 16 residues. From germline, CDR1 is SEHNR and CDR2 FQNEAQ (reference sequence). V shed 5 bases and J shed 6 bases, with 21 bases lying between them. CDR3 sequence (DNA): TGTGCCAGCAGCGCCTCTAGCGTCACCCCGGGGGATACGCAGTATTTT. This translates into CASSASSVTPGDTQYF.